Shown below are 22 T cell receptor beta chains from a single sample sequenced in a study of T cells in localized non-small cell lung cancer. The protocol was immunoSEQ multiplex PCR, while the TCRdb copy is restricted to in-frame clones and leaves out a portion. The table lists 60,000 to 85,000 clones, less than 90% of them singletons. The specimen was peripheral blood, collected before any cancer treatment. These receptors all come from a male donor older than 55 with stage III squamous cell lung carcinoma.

The CDR3 DNA reads TGCGCCAGCAGCTCACAAAGGGGAAAGGTCGATGAGCAGTTCTTC. Its protein product is CASSSQRGKVDEQFF. The genes are TRBV5-1 and TRBJ2-1; weak D call: TRBD1 (5 bases). V was cut by 3 bases and J by 8 bases, with 18 bases left in between. CDR3 size: 15 residues. Germline loops: CDR1 SGHRS, CDR2 YFSETQ.

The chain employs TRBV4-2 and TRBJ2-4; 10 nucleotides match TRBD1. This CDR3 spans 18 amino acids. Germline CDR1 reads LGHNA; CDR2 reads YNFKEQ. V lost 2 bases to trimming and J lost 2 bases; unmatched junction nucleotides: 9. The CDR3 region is CASSQFGRTGGTKNIQYF. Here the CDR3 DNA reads TGTGCCAGCAGCCAATTCGGACGGACAGGGGGGACCAAAAACATTCAGTACTTC.

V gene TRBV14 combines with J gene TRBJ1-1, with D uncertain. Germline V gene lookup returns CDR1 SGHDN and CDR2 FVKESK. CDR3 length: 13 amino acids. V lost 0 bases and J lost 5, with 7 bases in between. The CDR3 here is CASSQDRLTEAFF. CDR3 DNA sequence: TGTGCCAGCAGCCAAGATCGTCTGACTGAAGCTTTCTTT. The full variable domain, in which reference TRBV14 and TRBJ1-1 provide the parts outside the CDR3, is EAGVTQFPSHSVIEKGQTVTLRCDPISGHDNLYWYRRVMGKEIKFLLHFVKESKQDESGMPNNRFLAERTGGTYSTLKVQPAELEDSGVYFCASSQDRLTEAFFGQGTRLTVV.

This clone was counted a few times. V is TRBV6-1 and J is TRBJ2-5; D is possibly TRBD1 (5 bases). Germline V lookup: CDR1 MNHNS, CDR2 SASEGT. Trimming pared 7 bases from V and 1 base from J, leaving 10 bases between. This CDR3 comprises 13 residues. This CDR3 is CASTMTVQETQYF. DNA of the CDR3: TGTGCCAGCACTATGACAGTCCAAGAGACCCAGTACTTC.

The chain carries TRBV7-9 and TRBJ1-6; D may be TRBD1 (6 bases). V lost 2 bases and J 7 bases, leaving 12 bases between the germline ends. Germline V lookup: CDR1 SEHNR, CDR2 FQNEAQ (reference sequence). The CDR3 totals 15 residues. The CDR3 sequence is CASSLSGQSNSPLHF. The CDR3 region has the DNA TGTGCCAGCAGCTTATCCGGACAGTCAAATTCACCCCTCCACTTT.

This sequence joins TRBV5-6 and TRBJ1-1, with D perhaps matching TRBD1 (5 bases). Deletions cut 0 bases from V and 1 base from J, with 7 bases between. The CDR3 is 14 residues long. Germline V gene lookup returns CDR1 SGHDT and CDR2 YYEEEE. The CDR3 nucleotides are TGTGCCAGCAGCTTGGCGACAGAGAACACTGAAGCTTTCTTT. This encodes CASSLATENTEAFF.

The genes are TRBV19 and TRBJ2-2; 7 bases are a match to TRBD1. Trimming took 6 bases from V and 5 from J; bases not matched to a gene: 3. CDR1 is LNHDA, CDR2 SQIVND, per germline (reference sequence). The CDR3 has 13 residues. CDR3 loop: CASRRQGTGELFF. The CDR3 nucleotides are TGTGCCAGTAGGCGACAGGGTACCGGGGAGCTGTTTTTT.

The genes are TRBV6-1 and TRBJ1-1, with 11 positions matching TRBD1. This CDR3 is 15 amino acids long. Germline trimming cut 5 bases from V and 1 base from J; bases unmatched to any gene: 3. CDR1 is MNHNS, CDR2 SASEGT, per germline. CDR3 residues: CASSSGQGANTEAFF. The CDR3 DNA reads TGTGCCAGCAGTTCTGGACAGGGGGCGAACACTGAAGCTTTCTTT.

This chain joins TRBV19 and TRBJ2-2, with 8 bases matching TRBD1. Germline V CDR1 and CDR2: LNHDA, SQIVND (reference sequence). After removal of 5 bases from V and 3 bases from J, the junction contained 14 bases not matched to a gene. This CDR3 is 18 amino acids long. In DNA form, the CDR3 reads TGTGCCAGTAGTCCCCTCCGGACAGGGAGAGGTTACACCGGGGAGCTGTTTTTT. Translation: CASSPLRTGRGYTGELFF. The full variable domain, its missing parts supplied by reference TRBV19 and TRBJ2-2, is DGGITQSPKYLFRKEGQNVTLSCEQNLNHDAMYWYRQDPGQGLRLIYYSQIVNDFQKGDIAEGYSVSREKKESFPLTVTSAQKNPTAFYLCASSPLRTGRGYTGELFFGEGSRLTVL.

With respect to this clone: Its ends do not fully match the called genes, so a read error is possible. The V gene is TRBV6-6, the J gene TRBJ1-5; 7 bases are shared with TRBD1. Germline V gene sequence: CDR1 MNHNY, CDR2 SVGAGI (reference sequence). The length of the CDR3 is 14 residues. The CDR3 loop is CASSRTGGDQAQHF. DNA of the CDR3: TGTGCCAGCAGTCGGACAGGCGGCGATCAGGCCCAGCATTTT.

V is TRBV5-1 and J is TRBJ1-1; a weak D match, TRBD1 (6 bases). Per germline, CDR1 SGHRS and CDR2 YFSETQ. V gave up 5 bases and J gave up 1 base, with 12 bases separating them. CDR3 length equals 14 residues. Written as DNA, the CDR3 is TGCGCCAGCAGGGAAACGGACAGGAACACTGAAGCTTTCTTT. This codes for CASRETDRNTEAFF.

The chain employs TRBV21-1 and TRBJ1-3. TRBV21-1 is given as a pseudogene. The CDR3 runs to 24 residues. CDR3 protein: CASSKAKGEAPLLMVYSSGNTIYF. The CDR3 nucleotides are TGTGCCAGCAGCAAAGCGAAAGGAGAGGCCCCACTTCTTATGGTCTACTCATCTGGAAACACCATATATTTT.

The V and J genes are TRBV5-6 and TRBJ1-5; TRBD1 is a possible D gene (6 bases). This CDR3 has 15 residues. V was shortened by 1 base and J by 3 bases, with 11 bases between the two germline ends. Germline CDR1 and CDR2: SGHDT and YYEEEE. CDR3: CASSLRGAPNQPQHF. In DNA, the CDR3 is TGTGCCAGCAGCTTGAGGGGGGCCCCCAATCAGCCCCAGCATTTT.

CDR3 sequence reads: CASSPYEQATNEKLFF. In nucleotides, the CDR3 is TGTGCCAGCAGCCCATACGAGCAGGCAACTAATGAAAAACTGTTTTTT. The chain employs TRBV9 and TRBJ1-4; D gene ambiguous. The CDR3 runs 16 residues. V dropped 4 bases and J dropped 0 bases, with 13 bases sitting between them. CDR1 and CDR2 (germline): SGDLS, YYNGEE.

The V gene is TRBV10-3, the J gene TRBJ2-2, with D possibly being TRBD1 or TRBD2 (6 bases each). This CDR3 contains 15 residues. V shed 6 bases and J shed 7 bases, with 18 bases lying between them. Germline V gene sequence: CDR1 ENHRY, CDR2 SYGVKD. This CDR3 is CAIRRFGGPGGELFF. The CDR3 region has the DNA TGTGCCATCAGACGCTTTGGGGGGCCGGGCGGGGAGCTGTTTTTT.

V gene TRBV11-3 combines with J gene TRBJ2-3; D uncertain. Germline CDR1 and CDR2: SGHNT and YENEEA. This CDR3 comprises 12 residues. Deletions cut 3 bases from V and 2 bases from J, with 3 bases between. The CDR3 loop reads CASSLFTDTQYF. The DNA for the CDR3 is TGTGCCAGCAGCTTGTTCACAGATACGCAGTATTTT.

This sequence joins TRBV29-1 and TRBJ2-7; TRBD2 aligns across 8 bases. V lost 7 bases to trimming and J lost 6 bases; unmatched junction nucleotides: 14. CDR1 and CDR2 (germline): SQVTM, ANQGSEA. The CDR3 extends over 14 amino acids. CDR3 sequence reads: CSAQITGTSGEQYF. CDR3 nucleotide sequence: TGCAGCGCACAGATTACCGGGACTAGTGGCGAGCAGTACTTC.

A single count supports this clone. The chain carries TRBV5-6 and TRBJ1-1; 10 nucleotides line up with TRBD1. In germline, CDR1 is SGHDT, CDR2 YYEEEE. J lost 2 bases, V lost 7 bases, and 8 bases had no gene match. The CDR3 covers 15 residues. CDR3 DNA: TGTGCCAGCGCCTGGGGGACAGGGGACAACACTGAAGCTTTCTTT. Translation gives CASAWGTGDNTEAFF.

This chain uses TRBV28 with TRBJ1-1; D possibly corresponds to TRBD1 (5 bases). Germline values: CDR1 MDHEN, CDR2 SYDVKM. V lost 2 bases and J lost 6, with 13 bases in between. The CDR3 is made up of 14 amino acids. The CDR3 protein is CASSLKIRGAEAFF. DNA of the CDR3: TGTGCCAGCAGTTTAAAAATCCGGGGGGCTGAAGCTTTCTTT.

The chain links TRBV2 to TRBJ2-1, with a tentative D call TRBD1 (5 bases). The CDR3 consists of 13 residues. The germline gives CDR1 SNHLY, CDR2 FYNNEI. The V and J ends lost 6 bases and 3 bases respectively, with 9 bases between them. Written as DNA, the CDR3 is TGTGCCAGCAGCCTAGGGGTCTACAATGAGCAGTTCTTC. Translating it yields CASSLGVYNEQFF.

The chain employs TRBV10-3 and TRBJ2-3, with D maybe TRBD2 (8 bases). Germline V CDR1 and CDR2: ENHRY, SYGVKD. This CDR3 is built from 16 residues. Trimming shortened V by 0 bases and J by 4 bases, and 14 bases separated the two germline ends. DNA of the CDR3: TGTGCCATCAGTGAGTCGCCCGGGAGGGGGCCAGATACGCAGTATTTT. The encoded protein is CAISESPGRGPDTQYF.

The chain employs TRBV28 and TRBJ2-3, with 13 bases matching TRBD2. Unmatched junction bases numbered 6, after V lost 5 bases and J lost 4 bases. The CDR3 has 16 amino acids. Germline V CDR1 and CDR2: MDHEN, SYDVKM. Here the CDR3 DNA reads TGTGCCAGCAGTGACCCACTAGCGGGGGGGTCAGATACGCAGTATTTT. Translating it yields CASSDPLAGGSDTQYF.